The rows below give T cell receptor beta chains drawn from one sample of a study of OX40 agonist ivuxolimab in advanced cancers. Using immunoSEQ multiplex PCR, the repertoire was profiled, and TCRdb retains in-frame clones only, with some absent. The table has roughly 34,000 clones, around 80% seen once. Specimen: CD4+ or CD8+ T cells sorted from blood, collected in a trial of the OX40 agonist ivuxolimab. The receptors stem from an adult with an advanced solid tumor such as melanoma, head and neck, liver or kidney cancer. Each CDR3 is given with its conserved first and last residue. D genes are given only for firm matches. Rows give clone size only sometimes, using once, few, many, or a class for an expanded clone.

DNA,CDR3,size,J,D,V
TGTGCCAGCTCAGGGTCCCCGAACACTGAAGCTTTCTTT,CASSGSPNTEAFF,.,TRBJ1-1,.,TRBV18
TGCGCCAGCAGCTTGTTGGGGAGCTCCTACGAGCAGTACTTC,CASSLLGSSYEQYF,.,TRBJ2-7,.,TRBV5-1
TGTGCCAGCAGCGTAGGGATTGCCTGGGGTGGGGGGCACGGTGGCTCCTACAATGAGCAGTTCTTC,CASSVGIAWGGGHGGSYNEQFF,few,TRBJ2-1,.,TRBV9
TGTGCCAGCAGTTACGGGGGAGCCAATCAGCCCCAGCATTTT,CASSYGGANQPQHF,.,TRBJ1-5,.,TRBV6-5
TGTGCCAGCTCAGACCCCGTGGCGGGAACCTACGAGCAGTACTTC,CASSDPVAGTYEQYF,.,TRBJ2-7,.,TRBV18
TGTGCCAGCAGTGGAGGTGCGGAAGTCTACAATGAGCAGTTCTTC,CASSGGAEVYNEQFF,.,TRBJ2-1,.,TRBV2
TGCGCCAGCAGCCAAGTAGGCGGGGGGGCCGTTGAGCAGTTCTTC,CASSQVGGGAVEQFF,.,TRBJ2-1,TRBD2,TRBV4-3
TGTGCCAGCAGCATATCCGGGGGTCAGCCCCAGCATTTT,CASSISGGQPQHF,.,TRBJ1-5,.,TRBV2
TGTGCCAGCAGCTCTAGACGAGGGGCCACAGATACGCAGTATTTT,CASSSRRGATDTQYF,.,TRBJ2-3,.,TRBV9
TGTGCCAGCAGCACGGGACAGCTCTATGGCTACACCTTC,CASSTGQLYGYTF,.,TRBJ1-2,TRBD1,TRBV5-6
TGTGCCAGCAGCTTGATGGGAAACTACGAGCAGTACTTC,CASSLMGNYEQYF,.,TRBJ2-7,.,TRBV5-4
TGTGCCAGTATTCCTCACACCCGGGACATTCAGTACTTC,CASIPHTRDIQYF,.,TRBJ2-4,.,TRBV19
TGCGCCAGCAGCGGCGGGACAGGGGATCGAGGCTACACCTTC,CASSGGTGDRGYTF,.,TRBJ1-2,TRBD1,TRBV5-1
TGTGCCTGGATCCCCAGGGAGAACACTGAAGCTTTCTTT,CAWIPRENTEAFF,.,TRBJ1-1,.,TRBV30
TGTGCCAGCAGCTTTTGGCTCCGGACAACCCAAGAGACCCAGTACTTC,CASSFWLRTTQETQYF,.,TRBJ2-5,.,TRBV7-9
TGTGCCAGCCTACGACAGGGATGGGAGGAGCAGTTCTTC,CASLRQGWEEQFF,.,TRBJ2-1,TRBD1,TRBV6-1
TGCGCCAGCAGCCAAGAAGGACGCTCCGGGGGCTACACCTTC,CASSQEGRSGGYTF,.,TRBJ1-2,.,TRBV4-3
TGTGCCAGCAGACAGGCCACAGATACGCAGTATTTT,CASRQATDTQYF,.,TRBJ2-3,.,TRBV7-2
TGTGCCAGCAGTTACCAAAGAGCCGAGCAGTACTTC,CASSYQRAEQYF,.,TRBJ2-7,.,TRBV6-6
TGTGCCAGCAGCTTCCAGGGTGGAACGCAGTATTTT,CASSFQGGTQYF,few,TRBJ2-3,.,TRBV7-9
TGTGCCATCACCGGGGGGCCAAATGGATACGAGCAGTACTTC,CAITGGPNGYEQYF,.,TRBJ2-7,.,TRBV10-3
TGTGCCAGTAGTATTCCCGGGTCGTCGGGGGAGCAGTTCTTC,CASSIPGSSGEQFF,.,TRBJ2-1,.,TRBV19
TGTGCCAGCGGGGCTGCTCGGGGATCACCCCTCCACTTT,CASGAARGSPLHF,.,TRBJ1-6,.,TRBV6-5
TGTGCCATCAGCTGGGGGGGGGAAGCTTTCTTT,CAISWGGEAFF,.,TRBJ1-1,.,TRBV10-3
TGTGCCAGCAGCGTCGACAGGGACACTGAAGCTTTCTTT,CASSVDRDTEAFF,.,TRBJ1-1,TRBD1,TRBV7-8
TGTGCCAGCAGCACCGGGACTAGCGGGGGGGAGACCCAGTACTTC,CASSTGTSGGETQYF,.,TRBJ2-5,TRBD2,TRBV11-2
TGTGCCAGCAGTTTAATCCCCAGAACCAATCAGCCCCAGCATTTT,CASSLIPRTNQPQHF,.,TRBJ1-5,.,TRBV28
TGTGCCATCAGTGCATCTAGCGTCAATGGGCCCGAGCAGTACTTC,CAISASSVNGPEQYF,.,TRBJ2-7,.,TRBV10-3
TGCGCCAGCAGTAGCGGGGGGGCCAATGAGCAGTTCTTC,CASSSGGANEQFF,.,TRBJ2-1,TRBD2,TRBV4-3
TGTGCCAGCAGCTTTCAAGGGGCAGGGGAGACCCAGTACTTC,CASSFQGAGETQYF,.,TRBJ2-5,.,TRBV7-3
TGTGCCTGGAGTCGCACGGACACCTCCCGCACAGATACGCAGTATTTT,CAWSRTDTSRTDTQYF,.,TRBJ2-3,.,TRBV30
TGTGCCAGCAGCACGAACCAAAACAATGAGCAGTTCTTC,CASSTNQNNEQFF,.,TRBJ2-1,.,TRBV7-6
TGTGCCAGCAGTCCACTGTCGGGTGGGACTGAAGCTTTCTTT,CASSPLSGGTEAFF,.,TRBJ1-1,.,TRBV28
TGCAGCGCTCCTCGTAGCGGGGGGGCCTCAACAGATACGCAGTATTTT,CSAPRSGGASTDTQYF,.,TRBJ2-3,TRBD2,TRBV29-1
TGTGCCAGCAGACAAGGGGCTCTAGCGGGGCCAAACCCGAACACCGGGGAGCTGTTTTTT,CASRQGALAGPNPNTGELFF,.,TRBJ2-2,TRBD2,TRBV7-8
TGTGCCAGCAGCTCACCTTCCACGGGAGGAGGTTATCAGCCCCAGCATTTT,CASSSPSTGGGYQPQHF,.,TRBJ1-5,.,TRBV7-2
TGTGCCAGTAGTATTCGGAGGGGGAAGGACGAGCAGTACTTC,CASSIRRGKDEQYF,.,TRBJ2-7,.,TRBV19
TGTGCCAGCAGTACAGGGGGGGGTCGAGAGACCCAGTACTTC,CASSTGGGRETQYF,.,TRBJ2-5,.,TRBV27
TGTGCCAGCAGTCAAGGACTAGCGGGGGAAGATGAGCAGTTCTTC,CASSQGLAGEDEQFF,.,TRBJ2-1,TRBD2,TRBV7-9
TGTGCCAGCAGGGCCGCGGGAGTAAGGTACAATGAGCAGTTCTTC,CASRAAGVRYNEQFF,.,TRBJ2-1,TRBD2,TRBV5-5
TGTGCCAGCAGCTTAGGGCTAGCGGGAGCCGATACGCAGTATTTT,CASSLGLAGADTQYF,.,TRBJ2-3,TRBD2,TRBV7-3
TGTGCCAGCAGCTTTGGGACTAGCGGGAGGGAATACGTTGGTACGCAGTATTTT,CASSFGTSGREYVGTQYF,.,TRBJ2-3,TRBD2,TRBV11-1
TGCAGCGTGGGACAGGGAGCCGGAAACACCATATATTTT,CSVGQGAGNTIYF,.,TRBJ1-3,TRBD1,TRBV29-1
TGCGCCAGCAGCCAAGATCCGGGGATTAACAATGAGCAGTTCTTC,CASSQDPGINNEQFF,.,TRBJ2-1,.,TRBV4-3
TGTGCCAGCAGTTACGGTGAACGTAGCAATCAGCCCCAGCATTTT,CASSYGERSNQPQHF,.,TRBJ1-5,.,TRBV6-6
TGCGCCAGCAGCTTGAACGGGAGAGCTTCCTACAATGAGCAGTTCTTC,CASSLNGRASYNEQFF,.,TRBJ2-1,.,TRBV5-1
TGTGCCAGCAGCTTGGCAGGGGAGCGAGGTGGCTACACCTTC,CASSLAGERGGYTF,once,TRBJ1-2,.,TRBV7-9
TGTGCCAGCTCCGGTCCGATAGCGGGGTCAGCGAACACCGGGGAGCTGTTTTTT,CASSGPIAGSANTGELFF,.,TRBJ2-2,TRBD2,TRBV18
TGCAGCGTTGAAACAGGGTCTAATGGCTACACCTTC,CSVETGSNGYTF,.,TRBJ1-2,.,TRBV29-1
TGTGCCACCAGCAGAACAGGTGCTGGGGCCAACGTCCTGACTTTC,CATSRTGAGANVLTF,.,TRBJ2-6,.,TRBV15
TGCAGCGTTGGGACAGGGAACACTGAAGCTTTCTTT,CSVGTGNTEAFF,few,TRBJ1-1,TRBD1,TRBV29-1
TGTGCCAGCAGTGACCAGCGGTCTGAGCAGTTCTTC,CASSDQRSEQFF,.,TRBJ2-1,.,TRBV6-4
TGCAGCGTTCCCCCTAGCGGGGGCAGTGAGCAGTTCTTC,CSVPPSGGSEQFF,.,TRBJ2-1,TRBD2,TRBV29-1
TGTGCCAGCAGTTCCCTACAGGGGGCAACTGAAGCTTTCTTT,CASSSLQGATEAFF,few,TRBJ1-1,TRBD1,TRBV6-5
TGTGCCAGCAGCTTTGTGGGACCGGGACAGGTGAGGGGCTACACCTTC,CASSFVGPGQVRGYTF,.,TRBJ1-2,TRBD1,TRBV13
TGTGCCAGCAGCCAAGATGGGGGGGGTGGACGTGGCTACACCTTC,CASSQDGGGGRGYTF,.,TRBJ1-2,.,TRBV4-2
TGTGCCAGCAGCTTTACGGGCCTATATGGCTACACCTTC,CASSFTGLYGYTF,.,TRBJ1-2,.,TRBV5-6
TGTGCCAGCAGCTTATTGAACACTGAAGCTTTCTTT,CASSLLNTEAFF,.,TRBJ1-1,.,TRBV7-2
TGCGCCAGCAGCCAAGATAACCGTTACAATGAGCAGTTCTTC,CASSQDNRYNEQFF,.,TRBJ2-1,.,TRBV4-3